What follows are 27 T cell receptor beta chains derived from one specimen sequenced in a study of Graves' ophthalmopathy and Graves' hyperthyroidism. TCR beta CDR3 amplification used RNA transcripts. RT-PCR was first run with HTBI primers, then multiplex PCR in a second round. From the multiplex PCR reads, TCRdb called clonotypes with MiXCR, one entry per CDR3 protein. This table holds 660,000 or so distinct CDR3 sequences, 35% to 50% found once. Specimen: peripheral blood. The origin of the receptors is an adult man with Graves' ophthalmopathy.

V and J are TRBV10-3 and TRBJ1-1, with 7 nucleotides matching TRBD1. CDR3 length: 13 amino acids. Germline V gives CDR1 ENHRY, CDR2 SYGVKD. Trimming cost V 5 bases and J 7 bases; bases outside gene matches: 7. CDR3 in amino acids: CAISHGRDSEAFF. CDR3 bases: TGTGCCATCAGTCACGGACGGGACAGTGAAGCTTTCTTT.

This clonotype was observed many times. The rearrangement links TRBV9 to TRBJ1-1; no firm D call. The CDR3 is made up of 14 amino acids. V was pared by 2 bases and J by 1 base, with 9 bases between. CDR1 is SGDLS and CDR2 is YYNGEE in the germline V gene. The CDR3 DNA sequence: TGTGCCAGCAGCGTTCTAGGGTCGAACACTGAAGCTTTCTTT. This translates into CASSVLGSNTEAFF.

As regards this clonotype: Since a much larger clone is just one base distant, this may be a read error. Here the CDR3 DNA reads TGTGCCAGCAGCTTTGACACTACCGGCGAAGGAAACACCATATATTTT. Translating it yields CASSFDTTGEGNTIYF. This chain uses TRBV11-2 with TRBJ1-3; D call uncertain. This CDR3 contains 16 residues. Germline V gene lookup returns CDR1 SGHAT and CDR2 FQNNGV. V shed 3 bases and J shed 4 bases, with 16 bases lying between them.

To note about this clonotype: Relative to the germline gene, one junction end is altered; a read error may explain this. This rearrangement joins TRBV11-2 to TRBJ1-4, with D unclear. CDR1 and CDR2 from the germline V gene are SGHAT and FQNNGV. CDR3 length equals 16 residues. CDR3 DNA sequence: TGTGTCAGCAGCTTAGTAAGGTCTGCAACTAATGAGAAACTGTTTTTT. This sequence encodes CVSSLVRSATNEKLFF.

This clonotype showed up many times. The chain's CDR3 is CASSLVGQTNSYF. DNA of the CDR3: TGTGCCAGCAGCTTAGTTGGTCAGACCAACTCGTACTTC. V and J are TRBV7-9 and TRBJ2-5; D not resolved. V lost 1 base and J 13 bases, leaving 16 bases between the germline ends. This CDR3 comprises 13 residues. Germline assignment: CDR1 SEHNR and CDR2 FQNEAQ (reference sequence).

The chain joins TRBV25-1 to TRBJ2-7, with 8 nucleotides matching TRBD1. The CDR3 runs to 15 residues. Per the germline V gene, CDR1 is MGHDK and CDR2 is SYGVNS. J gave up 1 base and V 5 bases, and 7 bases lay outside the gene matches. The CDR3 loop reads CASSLHGDRSYEQYF. DNA for the CDR3: TGTGCCAGCAGTTTGCATGGGGACAGGTCCTACGAGCAGTACTTC.

This clonotype was found many times. J is TRBJ1-1 and V is TRBV10-3; possible D gene TRBD1, 5 bases. Trimming pared 10 bases from V and 2 bases from J, leaving 26 bases between. The germline V gene encodes CDR1 ENHRY and CDR2 SYGVKD. The CDR3 runs to 17 residues. This CDR3 is CASAKLWARWDNTEAFF. As DNA, the CDR3 is TGTGCCAGCGCGAAATTGTGGGCAAGGTGGGACAACACTGAAGCTTTCTTT.

This chain joins TRBV20-1 and TRBJ1-5; D is possibly TRBD1 (5 bases). Germline V gene data show CDR1 as DFQATT and CDR2 as SNEGSKA (reference sequence). The V gene lost 3 bases and the J gene lost 11 bases, with 23 bases spanning the gap. This CDR3 region has 15 residues. As DNA, the CDR3 is TGCAGTGCTAGTGGTGGAGCGGGAGGGGTGGAGACCCAGCATTTT. This encodes CSASGGAGGVETQHF.

The V gene is TRBV29-1, the J gene TRBJ1-4; 9 nucleotides agree with TRBD1. The CDR3 consists of 12 residues. The ends lost 8 bases at V and 5 bases at J; junction bases unmatched: 3. CDR1 and CDR2 from the germline V gene are SQVTM and ANQGSEA. The DNA of the CDR3 is TGCAGCACCGGACAGGGGAATGAAAAACTGTTTTTT. It specifies CSTGQGNEKLFF.

The rearrangement links TRBV5-1 to TRBJ1-1, with 12 nucleotides matching TRBD1. The CDR3 sequence is 18 residues long. CDR1 and CDR2 (germline): SGHRS, YFSETQ. Losses at the gene ends were 1 base for V and 1 base for J; bases not matched to a gene: 8. Here the CDR3 DNA reads TGCGCCAGCAGCTTGATACCCGGGACAGGGGGCCCGAACACTGAAGCTTTCTTT. It specifies CASSLIPGTGGPNTEAFF.

This clonotype was seen repeatedly, ten times or more. The rearrangement joins TRBV15 to TRBJ2-2, with D possibly TRBD2 on 5 matching bases. CDR3 length equals 16 residues. Per germline, CDR1 LNHNV and CDR2 YYDKDF (reference sequence). The germline V and J ends were trimmed by 6 bases and 1 base, with 15 bases remaining between them. CDR3 protein: CATSSSEPVNTGELFF. In DNA, the CDR3 is TGTGCCACCAGTAGTAGCGAACCGGTGAACACCGGGGAGCTGTTTTTT.

There are many counts of this clonotype. The chain recombines TRBV29-1 with TRBJ2-7; TRBD2 agrees at 9 bases. V lost 3 bases and J lost 7; bases outside the gene matches: 10. The CDR3 runs 14 residues. The germline V gene has CDR1 SQVTM and CDR2 ANQGSEA. The DNA for the CDR3 is TGCAGCGTTGACTCGCGTGCGGGAGGGCAAGAGCAGTACTTC. Protein: CSVDSRAGGQEQYF.

About this clonotype: This clone may be a read error of a much larger clone one base away. This rearrangement joins TRBV6-4 to TRBJ2-7; D might be TRBD2 (6 bases). CDR3 length: 13 residues. Germline V gene lookup returns CDR1 MRHNA and CDR2 SNTAGT. Trimming stripped 7 bases from V and 3 bases from J, with 13 bases between. The CDR3 is CASKLDGGYEQYF. The CDR3 DNA reads TGTGCCAGCAAACTGGACGGGGGCTACGAGCAGTACTTC.

V is TRBV2 and J is TRBJ2-5, with 7 bases matching TRBD2. Losses at the gene ends were 8 bases for V and 5 bases for J; bases not matched to a gene: 8. Germline values: CDR1 SNHLY, CDR2 FYNNEI. The CDR3 consists of 13 residues. CDR3 in DNA: TGTGCCAGCTGGGAACGGGGGGAGGAGACCCAGTACTTC. Protein product: CASWERGEETQYF.

The rearrangement joins TRBV20-1 to TRBJ1-4; maybe TRBD1 (6 bases). The CDR3 is 16 residues long. Germline V gene lookup returns CDR1 DFQATT and CDR2 SNEGSKA (reference sequence). Trimming shortened V by 8 bases and J by 0 bases, and 19 bases separated the two germline ends. In nucleotides, the CDR3 is TGCAGTCCCACCGCGGGGGGCGGAGCAACTAATGAAAAACTGTTTTTT. This encodes CSPTAGGGATNEKLFF.

This clonotype was recorded at least ten times. The chain carries TRBV20-1 and TRBJ1-1; the D is unclear. This CDR3 spans 16 amino acids. The V gene's germline CDR1 is DFQATT and CDR2 SNEGSKA (reference sequence). V lost 1 base and J lost 7, with 22 bases in between. This chain's CDR3 is CSARGTERHGRNEAFF. The CDR3 DNA reads as TGCAGTGCTAGAGGTACAGAGCGCCATGGGCGGAATGAAGCTTTCTTT.

Details on this clonotype: This sequence may be a read error, since a much larger clone differs from it by one base. The chain combines TRBV3-1 with TRBJ1-6; 11 bases agree with TRBD1. The CDR3 extends over 15 amino acids. J lost 10 bases, V lost 0 bases, and 2 bases had no gene match. In germline, CDR1 is LGHDT, CDR2 YNNKEL (reference sequence). The DNA for the CDR3 is TGTGCCAGCAGCCAAGAGGGGACAGGGGGATCACCCCTCCACTTT. Amino acids: CASSQEGTGGSPLHF. The full variable domain, in which reference TRBV3-1 and TRBJ1-6 provide the parts outside the CDR3, is DTAVSQTPKYLVTQMGNDKSIKCEQNLGHDTMYWYKQDSKKFLKIMFSYNNKELIINETVPNRFSPKSPDKAHLNLHINSLELGDSAVYFCASSQEGTGGSPLHFGNGTRLTVT.

This clonotype occurred once. The V call is TRBV25-1, the J call TRBJ2-1; 9 nucleotides align to TRBD2. J gave up 7 bases and V 6 bases, and 10 bases lay outside the gene matches. Germline V gene sequence: CDR1 MGHDK, CDR2 SYGVNS. The CDR3 contains 15 residues. CDR3 coding DNA: TGTGCCAGCAGCGTGGCGGGGGGGCCGGGTAATGAGCAGTTCTTC. Residues: CASSVAGGPGNEQFF.

V usage is TRBV20-1 and J usage is TRBJ2-3; 8 nucleotides align to TRBD1. This CDR3 region has 16 residues. Germline V gene sequence: CDR1 DFQATT, CDR2 SNEGSKA (reference sequence). V shed 5 bases and J 0 bases; nucleotides not matched to a gene: 10. CDR3 DNA sequence: TGCAGTGCTGCCGCCTGGGACAGGAGTAGCACAGATACGCAGTATTTT. The encoded protein is CSAAAWDRSSTDTQYF.

The chain carries TRBV27 and TRBJ2-7; tentatively, D is TRBD1 (5 bases). V dropped 0 bases and J dropped 6 bases, with 12 bases sitting between them. This CDR3 is built from 14 residues. CDR1 and CDR2 (germline): MNHEY, SMNVEV (reference sequence). This chain's CDR3 is CASSLSYRQREQYF. CDR3 sequence (DNA): TGTGCCAGCAGTTTATCGTACCGACAGCGCGAGCAGTACTTC.

This clonotype has just a few counts. This rearrangement joins TRBV6-2 or TRBV6-3 to TRBJ1-1, with no clear D. V lost 2 bases and J 6 bases, leaving 13 bases between the germline ends. Germline lookup yields CDR1 MNHEY and CDR2 SVGEGT. The CDR3 covers 14 residues. CDR3 loop: CASSYQRTVPEAFF. The CDR3 DNA reads as TGTGCCAGCAGTTACCAAAGGACGGTCCCTGAAGCTTTCTTT.

The rearrangement links TRBV2 to TRBJ1-2; D not resolved. The germline gives CDR1 SNHLY, CDR2 FYNNEI. V lost 5 bases, J lost 7 bases, and 14 bases lay in between. The CDR3 extends over 13 amino acids. The CDR3 region is CASSLSGAGGYTF. CDR3 DNA sequence: TGTGCCAGCAGTCTGAGCGGAGCGGGTGGCTACACCTTC.

In this sample, this clonotype turned up many times. The CDR3 reads CASSYAGTTSVQYF. In DNA form, the CDR3 reads TGTGCCAGCAGTTACGCCGGGACTACATCAGTACAGTACTTC. The chain uses TRBV6-5 and TRBJ2-7, with 7 bases that match TRBD2. The CDR3 contains 14 residues. CDR1 and CDR2 from the germline V gene are MNHEY and SVGAGI. The V gene end was trimmed by 2 bases and the J gene end by 10 bases; junction bases not matched to a gene: 11.

This clonotype appeared a few times. The rearrangement uses TRBV6-1 and TRBJ2-7; TRBD2 matches 8 bases. V lost 8 bases, J lost 2 bases, and 14 bases stayed unmatched. CDR1 MNHNS and CDR2 SASEGT come from the germline V gene. The CDR3 is made up of 16 amino acids. The CDR3 here is CASVPGGLADTYEQYF. In DNA, the CDR3 is TGTGCCAGCGTTCCGGGGGGGCTAGCGGACACCTACGAGCAGTACTTC.

This clonotype was counted between two and nine times. V usage is TRBV6-1 and J usage is TRBJ2-7, with unresolved D. The germline gives CDR1 MNHNS, CDR2 SASEGT. Trimming stripped 7 bases from V and 4 bases from J, with 14 bases between. There are 13 residues in the CDR3. The CDR3 loop reads CASKGQSVYEQYF. As DNA, the CDR3 is TGTGCCAGCAAAGGCCAATCGGTGTACGAGCAGTACTTC.

About this clonotype: An end of the junction differs from the germline gene, which may be a read error. The genes are TRBV7-7 and TRBJ2-5, with D perhaps given as TRBD1 or TRBD2 (5 bases each). Per the germline V gene, CDR1 is SSHAT and CDR2 is FNYEAQ (reference sequence). The CDR3 runs to 15 residues. The CDR3: CASSLGTGPQKTQYF. The DNA of the CDR3 is TGTGCCAGCAGCTTGGGGACGGGGCCCCAAAAGACCCAGTACTTC.

This clonotype has only a few counts. The V call is TRBV19, the J call TRBJ2-7; TRBD1 matches 9 bases. The germline V gene encodes CDR1 LNHDA and CDR2 SQIVND (reference sequence). CDR3 size: 19 residues. V lost 6 bases to trimming and J lost 3 bases; unmatched junction nucleotides: 21. CDR3 bases: TGTGCCAGTAGCAACGGGCTGTGGGGACAGGGTAGGCCTCTCTACGAGCAGTACTTC. This encodes CASSNGLWGQGRPLYEQYF.